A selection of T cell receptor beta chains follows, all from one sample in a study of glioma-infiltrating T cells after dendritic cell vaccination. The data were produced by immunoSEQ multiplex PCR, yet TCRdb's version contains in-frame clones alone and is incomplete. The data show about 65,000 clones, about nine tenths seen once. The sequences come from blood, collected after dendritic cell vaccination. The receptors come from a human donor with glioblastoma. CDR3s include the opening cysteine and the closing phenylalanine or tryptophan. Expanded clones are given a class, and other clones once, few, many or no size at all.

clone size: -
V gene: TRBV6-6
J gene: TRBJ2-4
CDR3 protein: CASTPNGGAKNIQYF

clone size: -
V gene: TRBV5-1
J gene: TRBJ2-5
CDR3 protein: CASSLGQQLVETQYF

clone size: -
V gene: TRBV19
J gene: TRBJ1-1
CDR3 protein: CASSTGTSPNTEAFF

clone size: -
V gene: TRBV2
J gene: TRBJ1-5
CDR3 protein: CGGGRGTDQPQHF

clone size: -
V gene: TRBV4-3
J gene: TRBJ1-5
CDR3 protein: CASSQDIGNQPQHF

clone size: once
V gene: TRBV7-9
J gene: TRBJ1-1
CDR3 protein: CASSLGPTEAFF

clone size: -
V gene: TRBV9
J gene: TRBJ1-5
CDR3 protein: CASSVDQRLGQPQHF

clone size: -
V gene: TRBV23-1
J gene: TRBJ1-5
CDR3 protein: CASSHLGRSNQPQHF

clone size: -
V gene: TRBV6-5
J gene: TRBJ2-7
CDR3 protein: CASSYSSSYEQYF

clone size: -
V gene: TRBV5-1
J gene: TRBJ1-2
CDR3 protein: CASSLTGGHGYTF

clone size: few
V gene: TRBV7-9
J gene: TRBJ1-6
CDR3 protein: CASSALGGNSPLHF

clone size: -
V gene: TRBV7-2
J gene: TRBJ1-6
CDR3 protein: CASSLEWPPLHF

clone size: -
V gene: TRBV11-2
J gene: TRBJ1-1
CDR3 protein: CASSLAGRGSGNTEAFF